This T cell receptor beta chain was sequenced for a study of OX40 agonist ivuxolimab in advanced cancers. Study background: At 0.01 to 10 mg/kg, ivuxolimab was administered intravenously to patients every 2 weeks. Study results and limitations: On average, CD8+ T cells had more expanded clones than CD4+. Within 6 weeks, CD4+ and CD8+ blood T cells expanded clonally at 0.1 to 3.0 mg/kg.

CDR1 and CDR2 (germline): MNHNS, SASEGT. This CDR3 has 14 residues. With V trimmed by 4 bases and J by 5 bases, 6 bases remained unmatched. This clone was counted a few times. The antigen is unknown. Method: immunoSEQ multiplex PCR; TCRdb's copy keeps in-frame clones and lacks some. The data contain about 83,000 clones, 80% to 90% of them seen just once; the ten biggest clones take up around 1.5%. The receptor was derived from an adult with an advanced solid tumor such as melanoma, head and neck, liver or kidney cancer. The material was CD4+ or CD8+ T cells sorted from blood, obtained in a trial of the OX40 agonist ivuxolimab. The V call is TRBV6-1, the J call TRBJ1-1; 8 nucleotides match TRBD1. CDR3 sequence (DNA): TGTGCCAGCAGTGGAACAGGGGGGAGTACTGAAGCTTTCTTT. Residues: CASSGTGGSTEAFF.